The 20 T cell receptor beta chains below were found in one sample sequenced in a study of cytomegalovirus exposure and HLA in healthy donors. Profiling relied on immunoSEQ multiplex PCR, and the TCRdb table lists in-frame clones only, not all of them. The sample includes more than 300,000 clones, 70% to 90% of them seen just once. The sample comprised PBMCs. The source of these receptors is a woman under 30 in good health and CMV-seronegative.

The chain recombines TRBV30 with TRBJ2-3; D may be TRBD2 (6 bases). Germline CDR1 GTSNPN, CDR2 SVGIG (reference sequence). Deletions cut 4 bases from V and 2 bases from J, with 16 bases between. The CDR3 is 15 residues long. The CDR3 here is CAWNRASAYTDTQYF. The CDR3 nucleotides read TGTGCCTGGAACCGCGCTAGCGCGTACACAGATACGCAGTATTTT. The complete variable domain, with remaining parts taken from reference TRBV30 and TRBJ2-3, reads SQTIHQWPATLVQPVGSPLSLECTVEGTSNPNLYWYRQAAGRGLQLLFYSVGIGQISSEVPQNLSASRPQDRQFILSSKKLLLSDSGFYLCAWNRASAYTDTQYFGPGTRLTVL.

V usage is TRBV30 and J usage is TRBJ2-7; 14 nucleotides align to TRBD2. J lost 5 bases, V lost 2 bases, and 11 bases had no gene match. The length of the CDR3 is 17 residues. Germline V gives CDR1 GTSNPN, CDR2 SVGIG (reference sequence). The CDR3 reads CAWSPRTSGRPVHEQYF. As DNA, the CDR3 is TGTGCCTGGAGTCCCCGGACTAGCGGGAGGCCGGTCCACGAGCAGTACTTC. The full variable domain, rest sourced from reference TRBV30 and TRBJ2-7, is SQTIHQWPATLVQPVGSPLSLECTVEGTSNPNLYWYRQAAGRGLQLLFYSVGIGQISSEVPQNLSASRPQDRQFILSSKKLLLSDSGFYLCAWSPRTSGRPVHEQYFGPGTRLTVT.

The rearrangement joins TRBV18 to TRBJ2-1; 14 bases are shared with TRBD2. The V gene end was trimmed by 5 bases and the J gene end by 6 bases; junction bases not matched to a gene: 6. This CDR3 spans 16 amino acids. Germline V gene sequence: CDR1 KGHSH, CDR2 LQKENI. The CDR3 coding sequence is TGTGCCAGCTCATCCGGACTAGCGGGAGGTATCAATGAGCAGTTCTTC. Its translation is CASSSGLAGGINEQFF.

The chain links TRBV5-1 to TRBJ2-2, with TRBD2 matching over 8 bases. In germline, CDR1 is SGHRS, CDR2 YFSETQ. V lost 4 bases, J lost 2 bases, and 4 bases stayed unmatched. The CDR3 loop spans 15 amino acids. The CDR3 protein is CASSAGGGNTGELFF. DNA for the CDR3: TGCGCCAGCAGCGCGGGAGGTGGTAACACCGGGGAGCTGTTTTTT.

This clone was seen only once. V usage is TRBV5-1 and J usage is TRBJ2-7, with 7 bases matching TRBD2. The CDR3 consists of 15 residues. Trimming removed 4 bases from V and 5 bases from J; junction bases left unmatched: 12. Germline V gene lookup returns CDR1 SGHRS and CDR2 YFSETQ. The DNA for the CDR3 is TGCGCCAGCAGCCCCGGAGGGGCGGGAGTGAACGAGCAGTACTTC. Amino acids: CASSPGGAGVNEQYF.

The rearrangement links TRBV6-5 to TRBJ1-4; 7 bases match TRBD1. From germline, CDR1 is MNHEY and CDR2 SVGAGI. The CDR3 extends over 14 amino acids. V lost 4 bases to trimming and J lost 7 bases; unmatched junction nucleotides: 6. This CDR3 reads CASSSQGRGEKLFF. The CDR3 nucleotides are TGTGCCAGCAGTTCACAGGGGAGAGGTGAAAAACTGTTTTTT.

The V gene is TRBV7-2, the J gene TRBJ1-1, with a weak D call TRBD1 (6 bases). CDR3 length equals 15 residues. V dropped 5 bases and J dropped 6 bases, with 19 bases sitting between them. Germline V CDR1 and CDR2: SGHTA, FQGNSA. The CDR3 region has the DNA TGTGCCAGCAGCGGAGACAGGAAAACACGTGCTGAAGCTTTCTTT. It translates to CASSGDRKTRAEAFF.

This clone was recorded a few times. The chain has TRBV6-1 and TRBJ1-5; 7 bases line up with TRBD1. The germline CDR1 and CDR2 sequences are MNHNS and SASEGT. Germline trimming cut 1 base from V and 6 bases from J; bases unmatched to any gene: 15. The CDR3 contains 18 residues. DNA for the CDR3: TGTGCCAGCAGTGAAGTCGAGACAGGGAATCCTGCGGCTCAGCCCCAGCATTTT. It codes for CASSEVETGNPAAQPQHF.

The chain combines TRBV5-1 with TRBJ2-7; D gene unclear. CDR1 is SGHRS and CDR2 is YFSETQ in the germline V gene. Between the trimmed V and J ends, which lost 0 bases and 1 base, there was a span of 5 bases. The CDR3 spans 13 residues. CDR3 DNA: TGCGCCAGCAGCTTGGCAGGTTCCTACGAGCAGTACTTC. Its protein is CASSLAGSYEQYF.

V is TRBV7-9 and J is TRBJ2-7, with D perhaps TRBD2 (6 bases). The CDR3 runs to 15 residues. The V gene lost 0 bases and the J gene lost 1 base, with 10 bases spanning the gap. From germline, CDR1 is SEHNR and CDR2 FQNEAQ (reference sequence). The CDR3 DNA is TGTGCCAGCAGCTTAGCCCGGGACTTTTCCTACGAGCAGTACTTC. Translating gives CASSLARDFSYEQYF. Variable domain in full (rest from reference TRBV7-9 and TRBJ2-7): DTGVSQNPRHKITKRGQNVTFRCDPISEHNRLYWYRQTLGQGPEFLTYFQNEAQLEKSRLLSDRFSAERPKGSFSTLEIQRTEQGDSAMYLCASSLARDFSYEQYFGPGTRLTVT.

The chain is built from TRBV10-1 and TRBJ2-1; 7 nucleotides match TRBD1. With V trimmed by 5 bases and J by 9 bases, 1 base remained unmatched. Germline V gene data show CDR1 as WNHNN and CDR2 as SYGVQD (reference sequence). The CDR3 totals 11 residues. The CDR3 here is CASSRGREQFF. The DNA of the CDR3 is TGCGCCAGCAGTAGGGGGCGTGAGCAGTTCTTC.

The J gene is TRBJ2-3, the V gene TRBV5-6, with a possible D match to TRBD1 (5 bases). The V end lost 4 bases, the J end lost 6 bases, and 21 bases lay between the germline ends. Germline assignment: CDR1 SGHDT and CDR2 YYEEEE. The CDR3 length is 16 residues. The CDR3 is CASSRRLTSGWDTQYF. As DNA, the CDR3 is TGTGCCAGCAGCCGCCGACTGACTTCAGGGTGGGATACGCAGTATTTT.

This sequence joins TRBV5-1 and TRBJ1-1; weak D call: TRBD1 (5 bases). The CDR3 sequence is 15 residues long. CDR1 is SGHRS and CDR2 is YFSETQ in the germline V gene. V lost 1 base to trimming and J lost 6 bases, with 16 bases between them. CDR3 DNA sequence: TGCGCCAGCAGCTTGATTCCGGAAGACAGTCCTGAAGCTTTCTTT. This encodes CASSLIPEDSPEAFF.

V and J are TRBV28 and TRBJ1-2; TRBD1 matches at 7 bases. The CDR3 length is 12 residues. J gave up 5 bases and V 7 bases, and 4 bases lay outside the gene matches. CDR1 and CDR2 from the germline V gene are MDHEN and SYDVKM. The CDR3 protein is CASTNRGYGYTF. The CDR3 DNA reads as TGTGCCAGCACCAACAGGGGTTATGGCTACACCTTC.

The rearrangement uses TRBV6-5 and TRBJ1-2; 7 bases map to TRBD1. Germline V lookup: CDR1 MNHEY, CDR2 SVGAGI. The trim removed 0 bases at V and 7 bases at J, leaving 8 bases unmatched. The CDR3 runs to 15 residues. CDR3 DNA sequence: TGTGCCAGCAGTTACTCGACAGGGACAATCTCTGGCTACACCTTC. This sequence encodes CASSYSTGTISGYTF.

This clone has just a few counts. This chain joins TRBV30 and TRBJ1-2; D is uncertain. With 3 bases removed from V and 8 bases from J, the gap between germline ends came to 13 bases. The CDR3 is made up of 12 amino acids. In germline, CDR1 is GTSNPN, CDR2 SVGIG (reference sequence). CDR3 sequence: CAWSPTQLGYTF. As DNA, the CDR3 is TGTGCCTGGAGCCCCACTCAATTGGGCTACACCTTC.

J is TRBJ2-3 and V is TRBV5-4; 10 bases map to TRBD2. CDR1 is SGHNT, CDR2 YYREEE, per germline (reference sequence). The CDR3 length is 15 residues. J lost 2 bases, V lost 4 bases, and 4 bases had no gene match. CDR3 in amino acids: CASSAGLAITDTQYF. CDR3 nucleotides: TGTGCCAGCAGCGCGGGACTAGCGATCACAGATACGCAGTATTTT. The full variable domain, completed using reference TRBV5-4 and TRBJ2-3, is ETGVTQSPTHLIKTRGQQVTLRCSSQSGHNTVSWYQQALGQGPQFIFQYYREEENGRGNFPPRFSGLQFPNYSSELNVNALELDDSALYLCASSAGLAITDTQYFGPGTRLTVL.

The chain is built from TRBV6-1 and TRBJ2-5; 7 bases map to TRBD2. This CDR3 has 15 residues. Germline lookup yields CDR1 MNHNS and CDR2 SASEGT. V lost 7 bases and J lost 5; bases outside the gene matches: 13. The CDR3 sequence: CASKKAGVISETQYF. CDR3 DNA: TGTGCCAGCAAGAAGGCGGGAGTGATCAGTGAGACCCAGTACTTC.

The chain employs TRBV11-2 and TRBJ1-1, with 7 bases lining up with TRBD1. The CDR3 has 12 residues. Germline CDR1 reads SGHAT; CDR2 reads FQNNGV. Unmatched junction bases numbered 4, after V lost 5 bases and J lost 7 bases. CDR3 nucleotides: TGTGCCAGCAGCCAAGACAGGGTTGAAGCTTTCTTT. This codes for CASSQDRVEAFF.

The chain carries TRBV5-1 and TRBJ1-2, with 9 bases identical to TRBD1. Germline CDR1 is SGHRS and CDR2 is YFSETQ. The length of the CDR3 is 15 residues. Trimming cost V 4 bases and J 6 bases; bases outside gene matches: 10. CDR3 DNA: TGCGCCAGCAGCGCGTACAGGGGGCAGACGGATGGCTACACCTTC. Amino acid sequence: CASSAYRGQTDGYTF. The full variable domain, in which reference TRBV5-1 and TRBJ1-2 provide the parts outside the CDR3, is KAGVTQTPRYLIKTRGQQVTLSCSPISGHRSVSWYQQTPGQGLQFLFEYFSETQRNKGNFPGRFSGRQFSNSRSEMNVSTLELGDSALYLCASSAYRGQTDGYTFGSGTRLTVV.